This T cell receptor beta chain was recovered during a study of spatial heterogeneity in lung cancer. Time point here: sample taken at primary tumor resection. 72 TRACERx patients with early, untreated non-small cell lung cancer donated samples. Whole RNA, which was extracted from tumor, nontumor lung tissue or frozen PBMC, was sequenced without any cell sorting. This clonotype is labeled as medium-sized (0.01 to 0.1%). Antigen: not known. Study-wide results and limits: In tumors, expanded intratumoral alpha and beta TCR counts tracked mutation counts.

TCRdb used MiXCR to reprocess the 5' RACE reads, holding one entry per CDR3 protein. Among roughly 19,000 distinct CDR3 sequences listed, about 6% were seen once. Germline values: CDR1 SGDLS, CDR2 YYNGEE. The CDR3 totals 16 residues. The trim removed 4 bases at V and 6 bases at J, leaving 12 bases unmatched. The material was lung tumor tissue, obtained at surgery. This chain uses TRBV9 with TRBJ2-7; 11 nucleotides agree with TRBD2. This receptor was identified in a female donor with early-stage non-small cell lung cancer. CDR3 sequence: CASSIGTSGRFSEQYF. The DNA of the CDR3 is TGTGCCAGCAGCATAGGGACTAGCGGAAGATTTAGCGAGCAGTACTTC. Complete variable domain (other parts from reference TRBV9 and TRBJ2-7): DSGVTQTPKHLITATGQRVTLRCSPRSGDLSVYWYQQSLDQGLQFLIQYYNGEERAKGNILERFSAQQFPDLHSELNLSSLELGDSALYFCASSIGTSGRFSEQYFGPGTRLTVT.